The 21 T cell receptor beta chains presented below share a single source sample, sequenced in a study of blood T cell repertoires in COVID-19. Clones were read by immunoSEQ multiplex PCR, and TCRdb kept only the in-frame ones, dropping some. This sample has approximately 100,000 clones, with just under 85% found just once. Specimen: peripheral blood. These receptors all come from a man between 65 and 85 years old with acute or convalescent COVID-19.

The chain joins TRBV7-6 to TRBJ1-2; the match to TRBD1 covers 8 bases. This CDR3 is built from 13 residues. After removal of 4 bases from V and 6 bases from J, the junction contained 4 bases not matched to a gene. Germline V gene data show CDR1 as SGHVS and CDR2 as FNYEAQ. CDR3 DNA sequence: TGTGCCAGCAGCTCTTGGACAGGGAATGGCTACACCTTC. Translating gives CASSSWTGNGYTF.

This rearrangement joins TRBV13 to TRBJ2-7; 12 bases align to TRBD2. The CDR3 is 16 amino acids. Germline trimming cut 4 bases from V and 4 bases from J; bases unmatched to any gene: 8. Germline assignment: CDR1 PRHDT and CDR2 FYEKMQ (reference sequence). CDR3 residues: CASSSKTSGGRYEQYF. The CDR3 coding sequence is TGTGCCAGCAGCTCCAAAACTAGCGGGGGGCGATACGAGCAGTACTTC.

The genes are TRBV7-8 and TRBJ1-1; 8 bases are shared with TRBD1. Looked up from germline, CDR1 is SGHVS and CDR2 is FQNEAQ. The junction had 15 bases not matched to a gene; V was cut back by 0 bases and J by 9 bases. The CDR3 covers 17 residues. This CDR3 reads CASSLAGRQGQAWQAFF. CDR3 nucleotides: TGTGCCAGCAGCTTAGCGGGAAGACAGGGGCAGGCATGGCAAGCTTTCTTT.

This sequence joins TRBV24-1 and TRBJ2-2; TRBD2 matches at 9 bases. The CDR3 totals 17 residues. With V trimmed by 5 bases and J by 6 bases, 12 bases remained unmatched. CDR1 is KGHDR and CDR2 is SFDVKD in the germline V gene. CDR3 nucleotides: TGTGCCACCAGTGCGGTTAGCGGGGGACCACGTGCCGGGGAGCTGTTTTTT. Its protein product is CATSAVSGGPRAGELFF.

The chain has TRBV18 and TRBJ2-5; D is possibly TRBD2 (5 bases). The CDR3 runs 13 residues. Germline CDR1 and CDR2: KGHSH and LQKENI. Trimming stripped 1 base from V and 5 bases from J, with 8 bases between. In nucleotides, the CDR3 is TGTGCCAGCTCACCACAGGACTTGGAGACCCAGTACTTC. It specifies CASSPQDLETQYF.

This chain links TRBV6-2 or TRBV6-3 with TRBJ1-2; D remains unclear. CDR1 MNHEY and CDR2 SVGEGT come from the germline V gene. V was shortened by 3 bases and J by 4 bases, with 6 bases between the two germline ends. CDR3 length: 12 amino acids. This chain's CDR3 is CASSYILYGYTF. CDR3 nucleotides: TGTGCCAGCAGTTATATCCTCTATGGCTACACCTTC.

This clone was found once. The chain combines TRBV27 with TRBJ2-6; 9 nucleotides line up with TRBD2. The CDR3 totals 15 residues. The germline V gene encodes CDR1 MNHEY and CDR2 SMNVEV (reference sequence). Germline trimming cut 6 bases from V and 2 bases from J; bases unmatched to any gene: 2. Here the CDR3 DNA reads TGTGCCAGCAGGGCGGGGGGGACTGGGGCCAACGTCCTGACTTTC. This encodes CASRAGGTGANVLTF.

The chain recombines TRBV7-6 with TRBJ2-7; 10 bases map to TRBD1. V trimming: 1 base; J trimming: 5 bases; junction bases outside the gene matches: 5. CDR1 is SGHVS and CDR2 is FNYEAQ in the germline V gene. CDR3 size: 15 residues. CDR3 DNA sequence: TGTGCCAGCAGCTTAGTGGACAGGGGGGTCGACGAGCAGTACTTC. The encoded protein is CASSLVDRGVDEQYF.

With regard to this clone: A read error may produce the germline difference seen at one junction end. The chain combines TRBV3-1 (or the pseudogene TRBV3-2) with TRBJ1-1; 8 bases align to TRBD1. CDR3 length equals 16 residues. Germline V gene data show CDR1 as LGHDT and CDR2 as YNNKEL (reference sequence). This CDR3 is CASSHNPDRVKTEAFF. CDR3 nucleotides: TGTGCCAGCAGCCATAATCCGGACAGGGTGAAGACTGAAGCTTTCTTT.

V usage is TRBV6-5 and J usage is TRBJ2-1; 9 bases align to TRBD2. Germline CDR1 and CDR2: MNHEY and SVGAGI. This CDR3 spans 15 amino acids. V gave up 8 bases and J gave up 5 bases; unmatched junction bases: 10. CDR3 in amino acids: CASLPRTSVNNEQFF. CDR3 DNA sequence: TGTGCCAGCCTTCCACGGACTAGCGTCAACAATGAGCAGTTCTTC.

This chain links TRBV10-1 with TRBJ2-5; a weak D match, TRBD1 (7 bases). The CDR3 sequence is 17 residues long. Germline CDR1 reads WNHNN; CDR2 reads SYGVQD (reference sequence). Trimming stripped 5 bases from V and 1 base from J, with 20 bases between. DNA for the CDR3: TGCGCCAGCAGTAAACACAGGGGTGACGGGGGCCAAGAGACCCAGTACTTC. Amino acids: CASSKHRGDGGQETQYF.

V usage is TRBV7-9 and J usage is TRBJ2-7, with D perhaps matching TRBD2 (6 bases). Trimming took 8 bases from V and 2 from J, leaving 10 bases between them. Germline lookup yields CDR1 SEHNR and CDR2 FQNEAQ (reference sequence). CDR3 length: 12 amino acids. This CDR3 is CASAGSTYEQYF. Here the CDR3 DNA reads TGTGCCAGCGCGGGGAGCACCTACGAGCAGTACTTC.

The chain uses TRBV7-2 and TRBJ1-4, with 7 nucleotides matching TRBD1. The CDR3 has 14 residues. Looked up from germline, CDR1 is SGHTA and CDR2 is FQGNSA. Trimming cost V 1 base and J 6 bases; bases outside gene matches: 2. The DNA for the CDR3 is TGTGCCAGCAGCTTAGTGACAGGGCATGAAAAACTGTTTTTT. It yields the protein CASSLVTGHEKLFF.

The chain couples TRBV5-1 to TRBJ1-5; D unclear. The CDR3 is 14 amino acids. Looked up from germline, CDR1 is SGHRS and CDR2 is YFSETQ. V was trimmed by 0 bases and J by 5 bases, leaving 9 bases between them. Here the CDR3 reads CASSLGEEDQPQHF. The CDR3 region has the DNA TGCGCCAGCAGCTTGGGGGAGGAAGATCAGCCCCAGCATTTT.

This chain links TRBV5-1 with TRBJ2-3, with 10 bases fitting TRBD2. The CDR3 spans 16 residues. J lost 4 bases, V lost 0 bases, and 5 bases had no gene match. Germline loops: CDR1 SGHRS, CDR2 YFSETQ. The CDR3 loop is CASSLVPSGSPDTQYF. CDR3 bases: TGCGCCAGCAGCTTGGTACCTAGCGGGAGCCCAGATACGCAGTATTTT.

The rearrangement uses TRBV15 and TRBJ2-3; 7 bases are shared with TRBD2. After removal of 0 bases from V and 2 bases from J, the junction contained 8 bases not matched to a gene. Germline V gene sequence: CDR1 LNHNV, CDR2 YYDKDF (reference sequence). The CDR3 contains 17 residues. The CDR3 nucleotides read TGTGCCACCAGCAGAGATTTAATTGGGGGGGACACAGATACGCAGTATTTT. Translated: CATSRDLIGGDTDTQYF. Full variable domain (remainder filled in from reference TRBV15 and TRBJ2-3): DAMVIQNPRYQVTQFGKPVTLSCSQTLNHNVMYWYQQKSSQAPKLLFHYYDKDFNNEADTPDNFQSRRPNTSFCFLDIRSPGLGDTAMYLCATSRDLIGGDTDTQYFGPGTRLTVL.

The rearrangement uses TRBV27 and TRBJ2-1; perhaps TRBD2 as D (6 bases). The CDR3 is made up of 17 amino acids. CDR1 and CDR2 (germline): MNHEY, SMNVEV (reference sequence). Deletions cut 2 bases from V and 8 bases from J, with 22 bases between. The DNA of the CDR3 is TGTGCCAGCAGTTTAAGGCACAGCTCATTAACTAGCTATGAGCAGTTCTTC. It translates to CASSLRHSSLTSYEQFF.

The J gene is TRBJ1-5, the V gene TRBV2; 9 positions match TRBD1. The CDR3 is 14 residues long. Trimming took 5 bases from V and 6 from J; bases not matched to a gene: 5. Germline values: CDR1 SNHLY, CDR2 FYNNEI. CDR3 amino acids: CASSWDRETQPQHF. CDR3 sequence (DNA): TGTGCCAGCAGTTGGGACAGGGAGACTCAGCCCCAGCATTTT.

The chain has TRBV5-3 and TRBJ2-1, with D perhaps matching TRBD2 (5 bases). TRBV5-3 is filed as an ORF, its function uncertain. The CDR3 has 16 residues. Trimming removed 8 bases at V and 3 bases at J, with 21 bases between. CDR3 coding DNA: TGTGCCAGTCTCCTCCTCCTTCGGGGTCTCTACAATGAGCAGTTCTTC. It specifies CASLLLLRGLYNEQFF.

The chain employs TRBV28 and TRBJ2-7; TRBD1 aligns across 9 bases. CDR3 length: 13 residues. J gave up 5 bases and V 6 bases, and 5 bases lay outside the gene matches. The germline V gene has CDR1 MDHEN and CDR2 SYDVKM. CDR3 region: CASRGTGRNEQYF. The CDR3 DNA is TGTGCCAGCAGGGGGACAGGGCGAAACGAGCAGTACTTC. Complete variable domain (other parts from reference TRBV28 and TRBJ2-7): DVKVTQSSRYLVKRTGEKVFLECVQDMDHENMFWYRQDPGLGLRLIYFSYDVKMKEKGDIPEGYSVSREKKERFSLILESASTNQTSMYLCASRGTGRNEQYFGPGTRLTVT.

The chain recombines TRBV6-1 with TRBJ1-5; D may be TRBD1 (6 bases). The V and J ends lost 1 base and 3 bases respectively, with 7 bases between them. There are 14 residues in the CDR3. Germline V CDR1 and CDR2: MNHNS, SASEGT. This CDR3 is CASSEGQVNQPQHF. The CDR3 nucleotides read TGTGCCAGCAGTGAAGGACAGGTCAATCAGCCCCAGCATTTT.